This T cell receptor (beta chain) was sequenced during a study of blood T cell repertoires in COVID-19. Study overall: Sites in the United States, Italy and Spain provided acute and convalescent COVID-19 samples. T cells, B-cell-depleted T cells, or PBMCs supplied cDNA or gDNA.

Cohorts were based on clinical histories the participants reported. The CDR3 sequence is 16 residues long. The V gene end was trimmed by 3 bases and the J gene end by 4 bases; junction bases not matched to a gene: 6. Looked up from germline, CDR1 is MGHDK and CDR2 is SYGVNS. Source study methods: Scientists estimated how many nucleated cells there were by amplifying reference gene primers. This table comes from immunoSEQ multiplex PCR, and its TCRdb copy is limited to in-frame clones, with some not included. V and J calls and clone size are those listed in that table; D and trimming were worked out from the DNA. The sample gives approximately 270,000 clones, over 80% of which show up once; more than 1% is in the top ten.

The sequenced sample consisted of PBMCs or T cells enriched from blood (not recorded which). The chain carries TRBV25-1 and TRBJ1-2, with TRBD1 identical over 12 bases. The sequence came from a human donor in a cohort exposed to, infected with or recovered from COVID-19 (not recorded which). The donor label of this sample is uncertain. CDR3 coding DNA: TGTGCCAGCAGTGATCCGGGACAGGGGGCCGCCTATGGCTACACCTTC. Translating it yields CASSDPGQGAAYGYTF.